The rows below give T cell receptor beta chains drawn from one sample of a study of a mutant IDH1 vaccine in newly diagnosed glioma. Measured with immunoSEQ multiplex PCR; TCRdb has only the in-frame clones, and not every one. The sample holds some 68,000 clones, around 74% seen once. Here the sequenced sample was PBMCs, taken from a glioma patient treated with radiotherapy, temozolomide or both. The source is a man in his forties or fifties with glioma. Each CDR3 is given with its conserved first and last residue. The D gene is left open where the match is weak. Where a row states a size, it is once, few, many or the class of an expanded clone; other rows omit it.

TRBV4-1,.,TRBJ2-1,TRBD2,CASSQGGGRDYNEQFF,TGCGCCAGCAGCCAAGGCGGGGGGCGAGATTACAATGAGCAGTTCTTC
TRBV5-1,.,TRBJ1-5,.,CASSLGINQPQHF,TGCGCCAGCAGCCTCGGGATCAATCAGCCCCAGCATTTT
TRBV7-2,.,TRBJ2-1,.,CASSLPGQRYNEQFF,TGTGCCAGCAGCTTACCTGGGCAGCGATACAATGAGCAGTTCTTC
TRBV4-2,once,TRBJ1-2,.,CASRGSQSGYTF,TGTGCCAGCAGGGGTTCGCAGTCTGGCTACACCTTC
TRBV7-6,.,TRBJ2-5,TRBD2,CASSLGLAGGRERETQYF,TGTGCCAGCAGCTTAGGGCTAGCGGGGGGCCGGGAAAGAGAGACCCAGTACTTC
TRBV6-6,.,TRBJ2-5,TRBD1,CATGQGGRETQYF,TGTGCCACCGGACAGGGGGGGCGAGAGACCCAGTACTTC
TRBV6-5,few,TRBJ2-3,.,CASSYPQGGEDTQYF,TGTGCCAGCAGTTACCCCCAGGGGGGAGAGGATACGCAGTATTTT
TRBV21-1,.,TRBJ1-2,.,CASSKARGYGYTF,TGTGCCAGCAGCAAAGCGCGAGGATATGGCTACACCTTC
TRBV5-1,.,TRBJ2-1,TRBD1,CASSLVAGGVNEQFF,TGCGCCAGCAGCTTGGTCGCAGGGGGAGTCAATGAGCAGTTCTTC
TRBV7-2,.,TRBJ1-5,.,CASSFGQNQPQHF,TGTGCCAGCAGCTTCGGCCAAAATCAGCCCCAGCATTTT
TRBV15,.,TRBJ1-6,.,CATSINGRRNSPLHF,TGTGCCACCAGCATCAACGGACGGAGAAATTCACCCCTCCACTTT
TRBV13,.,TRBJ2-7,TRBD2,CASSPRTSGSSYEQYF,TGTGCCAGCAGCCCCCGGACTAGCGGGTCCTCCTACGAGCAGTACTTC
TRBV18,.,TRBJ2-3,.,CASSPQGIITDTQYF,TGTGCCAGCTCACCACAAGGGATTATCACAGATACGCAGTATTTT
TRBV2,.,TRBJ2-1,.,CASMRDWSSYNEQFF,TGTGCCAGCATGAGGGACTGGAGCTCCTACAATGAGCAGTTCTTC
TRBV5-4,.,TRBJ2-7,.,CASSPTQQGGYEQYF,TGTGCCAGCAGCCCCACCCAACAGGGAGGGTACGAGCAGTACTTC
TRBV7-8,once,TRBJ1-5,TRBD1,CASSRTTGKDQPQHF,TGTGCCAGCAGCCGCACGACAGGGAAGGATCAGCCCCAGCATTTT
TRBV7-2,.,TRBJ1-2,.,CASSFRTVTTF,TGTGCCAGCAGCTTTCGGACAGTTACCACCTTC
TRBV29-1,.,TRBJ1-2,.,CSVERYGYTF,TGCAGCGTAGAGAGGTATGGCTACACCTTC
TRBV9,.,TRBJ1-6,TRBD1,CASSVRGQGQNSPLHF,TGTGCCAGCAGCGTTAGGGGACAGGGGCAGAATTCACCCCTCCACTTT
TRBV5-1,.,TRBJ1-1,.,CASSVETLNTEAFF,TGCGCCAGCAGCGTCGAGACCCTGAACACTGAAGCTTTCTTT
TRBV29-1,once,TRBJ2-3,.,CSVAGTRIGSTDTQYF,TGCAGCGTTGCCGGGACCCGCATCGGTAGCACAGATACGCAGTATTTT
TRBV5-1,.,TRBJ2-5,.,CATSTGREETQYF,TGCGCCACCTCGACAGGGAGGGAGGAGACCCAGTACTTC
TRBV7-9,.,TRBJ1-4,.,CASSLNTGYNEKLFF,TGTGCCAGCAGCTTAAATACGGGGTATAATGAAAAACTGTTTTTT
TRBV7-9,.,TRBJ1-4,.,CASSLSGGEKLFF,TGTGCCAGCAGCTTATCTGGGGGTGAAAAACTGTTTTTT
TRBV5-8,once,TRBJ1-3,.,CASSGPETGNTIYF,TGTGCCAGCAGCGGACCGGAGACTGGAAACACCATATATTTT
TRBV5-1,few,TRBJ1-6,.,CASSLGQGLNSPLHF,TGCGCCAGCAGCTTGGGGCAGGGACTTAATTCACCCCTCCACTTT
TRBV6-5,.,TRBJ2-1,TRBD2,CASRNSGEWEGGQFF,TGTGCCAGCAGAAATAGCGGGGAGTGGGAGGGAGGGCAGTTCTTC
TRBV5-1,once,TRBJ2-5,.,CASSLQGSAYF,TGCGCCAGCAGCTTACAGGGTTCGGCCTACTTC
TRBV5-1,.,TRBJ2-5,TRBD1,CASSMGQDQETQYF,TGCGCCAGCAGCATGGGACAGGACCAAGAGACCCAGTACTTC
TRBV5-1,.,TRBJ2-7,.,CASSQTRNYEQYF,TGCGCCAGCAGCCAAACAAGGAACTACGAGCAGTACTTC
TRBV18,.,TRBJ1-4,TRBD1,CASSPRQGGDEKLFF,TGTGCCAGCTCCCCCCGGCAGGGGGGAGATGAAAAACTGTTTTTT
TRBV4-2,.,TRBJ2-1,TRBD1,CASSPGPTGDEQFF,TGTGCCAGCAGCCCCGGCCCGACAGGGGATGAGCAGTTCTTC
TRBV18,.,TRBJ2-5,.,CASSPLGLKEETQYF,TGTGCCAGCTCACCACTTGGCCTAAAAGAAGAGACCCAGTACTTC
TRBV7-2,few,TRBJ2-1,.,CASSTSGYSYNEQFF,TGTGCCAGCAGCACCTCAGGGTACTCCTACAATGAGCAGTTCTTC
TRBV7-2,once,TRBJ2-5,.,CATSTPQETQYF,TGTGCCACCTCGACCCCACAAGAGACCCAGTACTTC
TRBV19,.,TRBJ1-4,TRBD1,CASSIYPDRGREKLFF,TGTGCCAGTAGTATTTACCCGGACAGGGGGCGAGAAAAACTGTTTTTT
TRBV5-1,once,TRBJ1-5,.,CASRAGGASNQPQHF,TGCGCCAGCCGAGCTGGGGGAGCTAGCAATCAGCCCCAGCATTTT